This T cell receptor beta chain originates from a study of blood T cell repertoires in COVID-19. Study at large: Donors in the United States, Italy and Spain gave samples during acute or convalescent COVID-19. The cDNA or gDNA used as material had been derived from T cells, B-cell-depleted T cells, or PBMCs.

The CDR3 extends over 18 amino acids. Germline lookup yields CDR1 LNHDA and CDR2 SQIVND (reference sequence). Between the trimmed V and J ends, which lost 3 bases and 1 base, there was a span of 18 bases. Seattle's cohort entered during active infection and was followed longitudinally. Authors' methods: Counts of nucleated cells, estimated from reference gene primer amplification, were obtained. Sequencing used immunoSEQ multiplex PCR; TCRdb keeps in-frame clones, though not all of them. That table is the source of V, J and clone size, and D and trimming were worked out from the DNA. The sample holds approximately 140,000 clones; roughly 90% are singletons and the top ten take 2.5%.

The V and J genes are TRBV19 and TRBJ1-4, with unresolved D. Sequenced sample: peripheral blood. This receptor was identified in a human donor with COVID-19, enrolled during active disease. The donor label of this sample is uncertain. CDR3 sequence: CASSISGPILGTNEKLFF. In nucleotides, the CDR3 is TGTGCCAGTAGTATTTCTGGCCCCATCCTTGGAACTAATGAAAAACTGTTTTTT.